A single sample is the source of the 18 T cell receptor beta chains below, sequenced in a study of CD8+ T cells in alopecia areata. In each case, RNA was isolated and then reverse transcribed into cDNA as the sequencing template. Produced via immunoSEQ multiplex PCR; TCRdb's table is partial and in-frame only. The sample yields approximately 180,000 clones, 60% seen once. The treatment: oral pan-JAK inhibitor, 5-10 mg twice daily. Specimen: CD4+ T cells sorted from blood, collected at week 24, from a patient treated with tofacitinib. These receptors were obtained from a human donor with alopecia areata.

This rearrangement joins TRBV7-2 to TRBJ1-1; D is possibly TRBD1 (5 bases). Per the germline V gene, CDR1 is SGHTA and CDR2 is FQGNSA. The CDR3 is 15 amino acids. The germline V and J ends were trimmed by 5 bases and 1 base, with 14 bases remaining between them. The CDR3 nucleotides are TGTGCCAGCAGCCCCCGATCCGGGGGGAACACTGAAGCTTTCTTT. Amino acid sequence: CASSPRSGGNTEAFF.

This clone was recorded a few times. This chain uses TRBV19 with TRBJ1-5, with unresolved D. V lost 5 bases, J lost 14 bases, and 22 bases lay in between. CDR1 and CDR2 (germline): LNHDA, SQIVND (reference sequence). This CDR3 contains 14 residues. The CDR3 sequence is CASSLPEPGRVEHF. CDR3 coding DNA: TGTGCCAGTAGTTTACCCGAGCCCGGGAGGGTGGAGCATTTT.

This clone occurred a few times. This sequence joins TRBV7-8 and TRBJ2-7; 8 bases align to TRBD2. J gave up 1 base and V 2 bases, and 4 bases lay outside the gene matches. Germline assignment: CDR1 SGHVS and CDR2 FQNEAQ. The CDR3 runs 15 residues. Here the CDR3 reads CASSLYGGGSYEQYF. In DNA, the CDR3 is TGTGCCAGCAGCTTATACGGGGGGGGTTCCTACGAGCAGTACTTC.

The chain couples TRBV29-1 to TRBJ2-1; no definite D call. V was cut by 1 base and J by 5 bases, with 9 bases left in between. Looked up from germline, CDR1 is SQVTM and CDR2 is ANQGSEA. The CDR3 is 13 residues long. The CDR3 coding sequence is TGCAGCGTTGAAGTAGTAAGGGACAATGAGCAGTTCTTC. Translation gives CSVEVVRDNEQFF.

V and J are TRBV30 and TRBJ1-5; 8 bases are a match to TRBD1. Germline V gene sequence: CDR1 GTSNPN, CDR2 SVGIG (reference sequence). The trim removed 3 bases at V and 1 base at J, leaving 5 bases unmatched. This CDR3 has 15 residues. CDR3 loop: CAWSQGAWSNQPQHF. CDR3 DNA: TGTGCCTGGAGCCAGGGGGCGTGGAGCAATCAGCCCCAGCATTTT.

V usage is TRBV30 and J usage is TRBJ2-7, with TRBD2 as a possible D gene (6 bases). Germline loops: CDR1 GTSNPN, CDR2 SVGIG (reference sequence). V lost 2 bases, J lost 2 bases, and 13 bases lay in between. This CDR3 comprises 14 residues. The DNA of the CDR3 is TGTGCCTGGAGTCCCCGTGGAGGGACCTACGAGCAGTACTTC. Translating gives CAWSPRGGTYEQYF.

The rearrangement joins TRBV5-1 to TRBJ1-5; a weak D match, TRBD1 (5 bases). The V end lost 0 bases, the J end lost 0 bases, and 7 bases lay between the germline ends. Germline CDR1 reads SGHRS; CDR2 reads YFSETQ. CDR3 size: 15 residues. The DNA for the CDR3 is TGCGCCAGCAGCTTGGGGGGACTTAGCAATCAGCCCCAGCATTTT. Translation: CASSLGGLSNQPQHF.

This sequence joins TRBV5-1 and TRBJ2-1; 10 bases are a match to TRBD2. This CDR3 comprises 16 residues. Germline values: CDR1 SGHRS, CDR2 YFSETQ. Unmatched junction bases numbered 15, after V lost 7 bases and J lost 8 bases. The DNA of the CDR3 is TGCGCCAGCCGGGTGGAGATAGCGGGGGGCCATGATGAGCAGTTCTTC. This gives the protein CASRVEIAGGHDEQFF.

The rearrangement joins TRBV2 to TRBJ2-1, with 7 positions matching TRBD2. V gave up 7 bases and J gave up 9 bases; unmatched junction bases: 15. The germline CDR1 and CDR2 sequences are SNHLY and FYNNEI. The CDR3 length is 15 residues. CDR3 sequence reads: CASNRLGLQLVEQFF. The CDR3 DNA reads as TGTGCCAGCAATAGGTTGGGACTACAGTTGGTTGAGCAGTTCTTC.

This clone was seen more than once but under ten times. This sequence joins TRBV25-1 and TRBJ2-5; TRBD1 agrees at 7 bases. CDR3 size: 14 residues. Germline V gene lookup returns CDR1 MGHDK and CDR2 SYGVNS. V was pared by 2 bases and J by 5 bases, with 5 bases of the junction left unmatched. This CDR3 reads CASSENQGVETQYF. The CDR3 bases are TGTGCCAGCAGTGAAAATCAGGGGGTGGAGACCCAGTACTTC.

This clone was seen a handful of times. V is TRBV9 and J is TRBJ2-2, with D perhaps matching TRBD1 (5 bases). Germline CDR1 SGDLS, CDR2 YYNGEE. The V gene lost 1 base and the J gene lost 7 bases, with 8 bases spanning the gap. This CDR3 comprises 13 residues. In nucleotides, the CDR3 is TGTGCCAGCAGCGTAAGGGGTGGCGGGGAGCTGTTTTTT. Residues: CASSVRGGGELFF.

This clone was seen once. The chain carries TRBV2 and TRBJ1-5; perhaps TRBD1 as D (6 bases). V was cut by 4 bases and J by 3 bases, with 7 bases left in between. CDR3 length: 13 residues. The germline V gene has CDR1 SNHLY and CDR2 FYNNEI. The CDR3, as DNA: TGTGCCAGCAGTGGGGGGGCCAATCAGCCCCAGCATTTT. This codes for CASSGGANQPQHF.

The chain uses TRBV5-6 and TRBJ2-3; 7 nucleotides align to TRBD2. The V and J ends lost 0 bases and 4 bases, in that order; junction bases with no gene match: 5. The CDR3 is 15 amino acids. Germline V CDR1 and CDR2: SGHDT, YYEEEE. The CDR3 here is CASSLVSGGSDTQYF. In DNA, the CDR3 is TGTGCCAGCAGCTTGGTTTCGGGGGGTTCAGATACGCAGTATTTT.

J is TRBJ2-1 and V is TRBV4-3; 9 bases agree with TRBD2. V shed 4 bases and J 4 bases; nucleotides not matched to a gene: 8. The CDR3 consists of 16 residues. CDR1 is LGHNA, CDR2 YSLEER, per germline. The CDR3 here is CASSPRRGGLYNEQFF. The CDR3 region has the DNA TGCGCCAGCAGCCCCAGGCGGGGGGGCCTGTACAATGAGCAGTTCTTC.

This clone has more than one count but fewer than ten. The chain employs TRBV29-1 and TRBJ2-3; D might be TRBD2 (6 bases). This CDR3 has 11 residues. Germline values: CDR1 SQVTM, CDR2 ANQGSEA. Trimming stripped 6 bases from V and 6 bases from J, with 10 bases between. CDR3 sequence: CSVPRGDTQYF. CDR3 in DNA: TGCAGCGTGCCCCGGGGGGATACGCAGTATTTT.

The chain joins TRBV7-2 to TRBJ2-3; 7 bases align to TRBD2. Germline loops: CDR1 SGHTA, CDR2 FQGNSA. This CDR3 spans 13 amino acids. After removal of 2 bases from V and 6 bases from J, the junction contained 2 bases not matched to a gene. CDR3 nucleotide sequence: TGTGCCAGCAGCTTAAGGGAGGGCGATACGCAGTATTTT. It translates to CASSLREGDTQYF.

The chain links TRBV29-1 to TRBJ1-1; 7 bases are a match to TRBD1. J gave up 7 bases and V 0 bases, and 5 bases lay outside the gene matches. Germline-derived CDR1 and CDR2 are SQVTM and ANQGSEA. The CDR3 has 13 residues. The CDR3 spells CSVEDQTGNEAFF. CDR3 DNA: TGCAGCGTTGAAGATCAGACAGGGAATGAAGCTTTCTTT.

V is TRBV14 and J is TRBJ2-6; D is unclear. Trimming took 3 bases from V and 2 from J, leaving 5 bases between them. Germline CDR1 reads SGHDN; CDR2 reads FVKESK. The CDR3 runs to 14 residues. The CDR3 reads CASSQLPGANVLTF. DNA for the CDR3: TGTGCCAGCAGCCAGCTGCCTGGGGCCAACGTCCTGACTTTC.